The entry below describes one TCR beta chain. The V end lost 0 bases, the J end lost 6 bases, and 5 bases lay between the germline ends. Looked up from germline, CDR1 is SGHTA and CDR2 is FQGNSA. The length of the CDR3 is 13 residues. The data derive from a study of technical replicates of blood from a handful of donors. Data came from immunoSEQ multiplex PCR; TCRdb stores just in-frame clones and leaves some out. The sample carries roughly 65,000 clones, about 90% recorded once. The source of this sequence is a human donor in good health. Some clones in this sample may be carry-over from other donors' samples. What was sequenced was PBMCs. The V gene is TRBV7-2, the J gene TRBJ2-2; the D is unclear. The CDR3 sequence: CASSLARAGELFF. The CDR3 DNA reads TGTGCCAGCAGCTTAGCGCGAGCCGGGGAGCTGTTTTTT.